This entry describes one T cell receptor (beta chain). Its antigen is unidentified. Relative to the germline gene, one junction end is altered; a read error may explain this. The data were taken from a study of early T cells in non-severe SARS-CoV-2 infection. Overall study: Sequencing of unsorted whole blood was done on bulk RNA, leaving chains unpaired. Findings of the study overall: Lookups in VDJdb leaned toward anti-spike CD8 responses and missed private and CD4 specificities.

The CDR3 consists of 14 residues. From germline, CDR1 is MDHEN and CDR2 SYDVKM. The TCR library protocol was used to attach unique molecular identifiers. These identifiers were attached to individual cDNA molecules. Each CDR3 protein gets one entry after TCRdb re-called the 5' RACE reads with MiXCR. The sample has 65,000 to 95,000 distinct CDR3 sequences; 7.5% to 10% are singletons. This clonotype was obtained from an adult who was a healthcare worker with PCR-confirmed SARS-CoV-2 infection or an uninfected control (not recorded which). The chain couples TRBV28 to TRBJ2-5, with a tentative D call TRBD2 (7 bases). The sequenced sample consisted of whole blood. Written as DNA, the CDR3 is TGTGCCACACAAGGGGGAGGGTACCAAGAGACCCAGTACTTT. This gives the protein CATQGGGYQETQYF.